The clone carrying this TCR beta chain was seen just once. What it binds is not known. This sample was taken from a study of T cell responses to AZD1222 COVID-19 vaccine. Whole-study findings and limits: The study found vaccine-associated CD4 TCRs spanning spike, dominant at 160-218 and 743-854. Targets within unmutated variant regions were reportedly found for nearly half of spike-specific TCRs.

V was pared by 3 bases and J by 0 bases, with 8 bases between. CDR1 and CDR2 (germline): SGHAT, FQDESV (reference sequence). The CDR3 extends over 15 amino acids. Generated by immunoSEQ multiplex PCR, the TCRdb table keeps only in-frame clones and is missing some. The sample contains over 150,000 clones, about 87% of which appear only once. This clonotype was sampled from an adult in good health. The source was peripheral blood, collected on day 0 of AZD1222 vaccination. The V and J genes are TRBV11-1 and TRBJ2-2; D gene ambiguous. CDR3 sequence (DNA): TGTGCCAGCAGCTTGACGGTAGCGAACACCGGGGAGCTGTTTTTT. The encoded protein is CASSLTVANTGELFF.